Listed here are 10 T cell receptor beta chains from one sample, sequenced in a study of shared clonotypes between healthy human individuals (dated by TCRdb to about 2020). Library method: the immunoSEQ multiplex PCR assay. In TCRdb, the immuneACCESS table is reduced to in-frame sequences with V and J assigned. These tables do not hold every clone; where another copy was compared, an unresolved V gene accounts for under half, and the others remain unexplained. The sample table shows 2,500,000 or so clones, and more than 90% are seen once. The ten largest clones represent over 0.12% of the sample. Sequencing was carried out using naive CD4+ T cells sorted from blood. The cell subset or site label of this sample denotes: CD45RA+ positively selected. These receptors were obtained from a man between 18 and 29 years old in good health.

The V gene is TRBV6-5, the J gene TRBJ1-5, with D possibly TRBD1 on 5 matching bases. This CDR3 is built from 14 residues. The germline gives CDR1 MNHEY, CDR2 SVGAGI. Trimming left V 10 bases short and J 4 bases short, with 17 bases between. The CDR3 DNA is TGTGCCACCCAACGGGGTCCAGGGAATCAGCCCCAGCATTTT. Its protein product is CATQRGPGNQPQHF.

J is TRBJ2-3 and V is TRBV9; 7 positions agree with TRBD1. The CDR3 spans 17 residues. Germline CDR1 reads SGDLS; CDR2 reads YYNGEE. With V trimmed by 0 bases and J by 8 bases, 15 bases remained unmatched. The CDR3 protein is CASSVARGDSFPGTQYF. Written as DNA, the CDR3 is TGTGCCAGCAGCGTAGCTCGTGGGGACAGTTTCCCCGGTACGCAGTATTTT. Drawing the rest from reference TRBV9 and TRBJ2-3, the complete variable domain is DSGVTQTPKHLITATGQRVTLRCSPRSGDLSVYWYQQSLDQGLQFLIQYYNGEERAKGNILERFSAQQFPDLHSELNLSSLELGDSALYFCASSVARGDSFPGTQYFGPGTRLTVL.

V gene TRBV10-3 combines with J gene TRBJ2-3, with TRBD1 as a possible D gene (6 bases). The germline V gene has CDR1 ENHRY and CDR2 SYGVKD. V dropped 6 bases and J dropped 7 bases, with 11 bases sitting between them. The CDR3 is 12 amino acids. The CDR3, as DNA: TGTGCCATCAGGGAGACAGGAAATACGCAGTATTTT. This sequence encodes CAIRETGNTQYF.

As DNA, the CDR3 is TGTGCCAGCAGCTTAGCGGGGCCTAGCGGCACCTACTCCTACGAGCAGTACTTC. This translates into CASSLAGPSGTYSYEQYF. The chain is built from TRBV7-2 and TRBJ2-7; the match to TRBD2 covers 7 bases. The CDR3 extends over 18 amino acids. The germline CDR1 and CDR2 sequences are SGHTA and FQGNSA. Germline trimming cut 0 bases from V and 0 bases from J; bases unmatched to any gene: 11.

The gene calls are TRBV2 and TRBJ2-1; the D gene is possibly TRBD1 (6 bases). V gave up 10 bases and J gave up 3 bases, with 16 bases separating them. The CDR3 contains 14 residues. Germline V gives CDR1 SNHLY, CDR2 FYNNEI. CDR3 bases: TGTGCCACCTTTACCGGGACAAACTACAATGAGCAGTTCTTC. This codes for CATFTGTNYNEQFF.

The chain combines TRBV6-5 with TRBJ1-1; D uncertain. V was shortened by 5 bases and J by 3 bases, with 16 bases between the two germline ends. Germline lookup yields CDR1 MNHEY and CDR2 SVGAGI. The CDR3 loop spans 15 amino acids. Here the CDR3 reads CASSNPMGRYTEAFF. DNA of the CDR3: TGTGCCAGCAGTAACCCAATGGGGAGGTACACTGAAGCTTTCTTT.

The chain has TRBV27 and TRBJ2-7, with a possible D match to TRBD1 (6 bases). Per germline, CDR1 MNHEY and CDR2 SMNVEV (reference sequence). The CDR3 is 13 residues long. V gave up 5 bases and J gave up 7 bases, with 15 bases separating them. Written as DNA, the CDR3 is TGTGCCAGCAGTAAACAGGGTCCTGGGGAGCAGTACTTC. The encoded protein is CASSKQGPGEQYF.

The V gene is TRBV7-9, the J gene TRBJ2-5; no clear D gene. Germline lookup yields CDR1 SEHNR and CDR2 FQNEAQ (reference sequence). V dropped 7 bases and J dropped 0 bases, with 6 bases sitting between them. The CDR3 runs 12 residues. CDR3 residues: CASTLNQETQYF. CDR3 coding DNA: TGTGCCAGCACCCTGAACCAAGAGACCCAGTACTTC.

The chain uses TRBV27 and TRBJ1-6, with 7 nucleotides matching TRBD1. Trimming cost V 0 bases and J 2 bases; bases outside gene matches: 4. The CDR3 spans 17 residues. Germline CDR1 is MNHEY and CDR2 is SMNVEV (reference sequence). Here the CDR3 DNA reads TGTGCCAGCAGTTTATCGACGACAGGGCCCTATAATTCACCCCTCCACTTT. This codes for CASSLSTTGPYNSPLHF.

In DNA, the CDR3 is TGTGCCAGCAGCTTAGATGGAAAAAACACTGAAGCTTTCTTT. This translates into CASSLDGKNTEAFF. V and J are TRBV7-9 and TRBJ1-1; the D is unclear. Germline V gene sequence: CDR1 SEHNR, CDR2 FQNEAQ (reference sequence). The CDR3 consists of 14 residues. Trimming took off 1 base at V and 2 bases at J, with 8 bases between the two ends.